What follows is one T cell receptor beta chain and its context. The antigen is unknown. Trimming removed 7 bases from V and 5 bases from J; junction bases left unmatched: 7. The CDR3 totals 14 residues. Germline CDR1 MNHNS, CDR2 SASEGT. The record originates from a study of OX40 agonist ivuxolimab in advanced cancers. Overall study context: Eligibility admitted prior anti-PD-1, anti-PD-L1 or anti-CTLA-4 therapy; roughly 40% had some.

The protocol was immunoSEQ multiplex PCR, while the TCRdb copy is restricted to in-frame clones and leaves out a portion. This table holds 95,000 to 150,000 clones, just under 95% found once. Notes on the study in general: The expanded peripheral T cells' antigen specificity was not determined.

The specimen was CD4+ or CD8+ T cells sorted from blood, collected in a trial of the OX40 agonist ivuxolimab. The rearrangement links TRBV6-1 to TRBJ2-2; 7 bases fit TRBD2. This TCR was sampled from an adult with an advanced solid tumor such as melanoma, head and neck, liver or kidney cancer. The CDR3 reads CASKTGGVTGELFF. CDR3 nucleotide sequence: TGTGCCAGCAAAACGGGGGGAGTTACCGGGGAGCTGTTTTTT.